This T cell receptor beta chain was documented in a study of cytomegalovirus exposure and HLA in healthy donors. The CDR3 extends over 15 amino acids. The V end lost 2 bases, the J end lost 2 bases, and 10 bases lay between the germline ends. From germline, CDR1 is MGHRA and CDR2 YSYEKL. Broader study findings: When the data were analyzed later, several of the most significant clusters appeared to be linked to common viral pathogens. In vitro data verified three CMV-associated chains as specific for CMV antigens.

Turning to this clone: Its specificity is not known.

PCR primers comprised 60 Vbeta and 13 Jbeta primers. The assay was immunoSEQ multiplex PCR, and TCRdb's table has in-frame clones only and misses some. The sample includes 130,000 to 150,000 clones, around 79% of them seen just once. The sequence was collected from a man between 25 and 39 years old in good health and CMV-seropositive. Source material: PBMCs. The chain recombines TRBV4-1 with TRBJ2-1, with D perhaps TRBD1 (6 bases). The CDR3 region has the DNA TGCGCCAGCAGCCAAATACAGGGCCCCTACAATGAGCAGTTCTTC. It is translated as CASSQIQGPYNEQFF.